This TCR beta chain is from a study of blood T cell repertoires in COVID-19. Profiling relied on immunoSEQ multiplex PCR, and the TCRdb table lists in-frame clones only, not all of them. Altogether under 250,000 clones are present, 80% to 90% being singletons, with the ten largest covering 11%. The length of the CDR3 is 15 residues. Germline CDR1 SEHNR, CDR2 FQNEAQ (reference sequence). Trimming cost V 5 bases and J 4 bases; bases outside gene matches: 8. The chain joins TRBV7-9 to TRBJ1-2; 9 bases agree with TRBD1. The sequencing sample was made of peripheral blood. The sequence was collected from a man aged 45-65 years with COVID-19, enrolled during active disease. DNA for the CDR3: TGTGCCAGCAGCCCTGGGGACAGGGCTATCTATGGCTACACCTTC. Its translation is CASSPGDRAIYGYTF.